The rows below give T cell receptor beta chains drawn from one sample of a study of control samples from healthy donors and cancer patients. Repertoires were generated with immunoSEQ multiplex PCR, while TCRdb's copy carries only in-frame clones and drops some. The sample lists some 200,000 clones, about 95% occurring once. The sequencing sample was made of blood. Receptors were obtained from a middle-aged man in good health. Each CDR3 is given with its conserved first and last residue. A D gene is named only where the DNA matches it firmly. Clone size is given for some rows only: seen once, a few or many times, or a class if the clone is expanded.

j_call | d_call | clone_size | v_call | cdr3_nt | cdr3_aa
TRBJ2-2 | TRBD1 | NA | TRBV4-2 | TGTGCCAGCAGGACGGGACAGGGGAACACCGGGGAGCTGTTTTTT | CASRTGQGNTGELFF
TRBJ1-6 | NA | NA | TRBV4-1 | TGCGCCAGCAGCGGACGGAGCGATAATTCACCCCTCCACTTT | CASSGRSDNSPLHF
TRBJ1-2 | NA | NA | TRBV3-1/TRBV3-2 | TGTGCCAGCAGCCAAGAATCCGGGTGGAGTGGCTACACCTTC | CASSQESGWSGYTF
TRBJ1-2 | TRBD1 | NA | TRBV27 | TGTGCCAGCAGTTCAGGACAGGGTAACTATGGCTACACCTTC | CASSSGQGNYGYTF
TRBJ1-2 | NA | NA | TRBV5-6 | TGTGCCAGCAGCCGATGGGAGGGGGTAGATGGCTACACCTTC | CASSRWEGVDGYTF
TRBJ1-5 | NA | once | TRBV3-1/TRBV3-2 | TGTGCCAGCAGCCAAGCTGCCCTCAATCAGCCCCAGCATTTT | CASSQAALNQPQHF
TRBJ2-5 | TRBD2 | NA | TRBV2 | TGTGCCAGCAGTGGGCGCGGGGGGGAGACCCAGTACTTC | CASSGRGGETQYF
TRBJ1-5 | NA | NA | TRBV5-4 | TGTGCCAGCAGCTTGGAAACAGAAGGGCCCCAGCATTTT | CASSLETEGPQHF
TRBJ1-2 | NA | NA | TRBV19 | TGTGCCAGCAACCTGCCGGGGCAAAACTATGGCTACACCTTC | CASNLPGQNYGYTF
TRBJ1-5 | NA | NA | TRBV10-2 | TGCGCCAGCAGTGAAGAACTGGAAACCAATCAGCCCCAGCATTTT | CASSEELETNQPQHF